These 30 T cell receptor beta chains originate from one sample sequenced in a study of naive and memory T cell subsets. Both TRBC1 and TRBC2 were covered by a beta constant-region primer of two equimolar oligonucleotides. TCRdb reanalysed the UMI-ligation and nested PCR reads using MiXCR and keeps one entry per CDR3 protein. The sample shows 84,000 or so distinct CDR3 sequences, around 7% of them seen only once. Sequencing used central memory CD4+ T cells from blood. The receptors originated from a human donor in good health.

Many counts were recorded for this clonotype. The chain couples TRBV7-2 to TRBJ1-1; D call uncertain. Trimming left V 1 base short and J 2 bases short, with 8 bases between. The germline V gene has CDR1 SGHTA and CDR2 FQGNSA. The length of the CDR3 is 14 residues. The chain's CDR3 is CASSLVTTNTEAFF. DNA of the CDR3: TGTGCCAGCAGCTTAGTTACAACTAACACTGAAGCTTTCTTT.

The CDR3 sequence: CAIQRGLNTEAFF. CDR3 sequence (DNA): TGTGCCATACAGCGAGGCCTGAACACTGAAGCTTTCTTT. This chain uses TRBV30 with TRBJ1-1, with unresolved D. V lost 8 bases to trimming and J lost 0 bases, with 13 bases between them. CDR1 is GTSNPN and CDR2 is SVGIG in the germline V gene (reference sequence). This CDR3 comprises 13 residues. Variable domain in full (rest from reference TRBV30 and TRBJ1-1): SQTIHQWPATLVQPVGSPLSLECTVEGTSNPNLYWYRQAAGRGLQLLFYSVGIGQISSEVPQNLSASRPQDRQFILSSKKLLLSDSGFYLCAIQRGLNTEAFFGQGTRLTVV.

The table lists this clonotype with many counts. V is TRBV29-1 and J is TRBJ2-3; 8 bases agree with TRBD2. Germline CDR1 SQVTM, CDR2 ANQGSEA. This CDR3 is built from 12 residues. The CDR3 region has the DNA TGCAGTGTTCCCCCGGGGAGCGGGGGGCAGTATTTT. Translated, it gives CSVPPGSGGQYF.

This clonotype was counted at least ten times. The CDR3 reads CSAREGTGGAFF. The CDR3 coding sequence is TGCAGTGCTAGAGAAGGGACAGGGGGAGCTTTCTTT. The V call is TRBV20-1, the J call TRBJ1-1; 11 bases are a match to TRBD1. The CDR3 covers 12 residues. V lost 0 bases to trimming and J lost 10 bases; unmatched junction nucleotides: 1. The germline V gene has CDR1 DFQATT and CDR2 SNEGSKA (reference sequence).

This clonotype was found many times. The chain links TRBV10-3 to TRBJ2-3, with TRBD2 identical over 9 bases. Germline V gene data show CDR1 as ENHRY and CDR2 as SYGVKD. V dropped 7 bases and J dropped 3; count of bases not matched to a gene: 8. The CDR3 covers 15 residues. The CDR3 nucleotides are TGTGCCATCAAGGTTCAGAGCGGGGGGACAGATACGCAGTATTTT. Translated: CAIKVQSGGTDTQYF.

The table lists this clonotype with many counts. This chain connects TRBV14 to TRBJ2-3; D uncertain. Germline V CDR1 and CDR2: SGHDN, FVKESK. Trimming stripped 0 bases from V and 4 bases from J, with 8 bases between. This CDR3 has 14 amino acids. CDR3 protein: CASSQDLPPDTQYF. In DNA form, the CDR3 reads TGTGCCAGCAGCCAAGACTTGCCGCCAGATACGCAGTATTTT. Full variable domain (outside the CDR3, taken from reference TRBV14 and TRBJ2-3): EAGVTQFPSHSVIEKGQTVTLRCDPISGHDNLYWYRRVMGKEIKFLLHFVKESKQDESGMPNNRFLAERTGGTYSTLKVQPAELEDSGVYFCASSQDLPPDTQYFGPGTRLTVL.

This clonotype was counted between two and nine times. The genes are TRBV20-1 and TRBJ1-2; a weak D match, TRBD1 (5 bases). The germline gives CDR1 DFQATT, CDR2 SNEGSKA (reference sequence). The CDR3 is 12 residues long. The CDR3 coding sequence is TGCAGCGGGCAGGGAGACAAGCCTGGCTACACCTTC. Residues: CSGQGDKPGYTF.

The rearrangement links TRBV29-1 to TRBJ2-7, with 12 nucleotides matching TRBD2. Germline CDR1 and CDR2: SQVTM and ANQGSEA. Unmatched junction bases numbered 7, after V lost 4 bases and J lost 6 bases. This CDR3 has 14 amino acids. DNA for the CDR3: TGCAGCGTTGGCCTAGCGGGAGGGCCGATCGAGCAGTACTTC. Protein product: CSVGLAGGPIEQYF.

The chain uses TRBV27 and TRBJ1-1, with TRBD1 as a possible D gene (6 bases). Trimming took 5 bases from V and 4 from J, leaving 17 bases between them. The CDR3 contains 15 residues. CDR1 and CDR2 (germline): MNHEY, SMNVEV (reference sequence). The CDR3 region has the DNA TGTGCCAGCAGTGTGAACAGGGCCGGGGGCACTGAAGCTTTCTTT. This gives the protein CASSVNRAGGTEAFF.

This clonotype was recorded at least ten times. This rearrangement joins TRBV20-1 to TRBJ1-1; D is unclear. Germline V gene data show CDR1 as DFQATT and CDR2 as SNEGSKA (reference sequence). This CDR3 spans 14 amino acids. The ends were cut back, 6 bases at V and 0 bases at J, with 14 bases in the middle. This chain's CDR3 is CSATLAGMNTEAFF. For the CDR3, the DNA is TGCAGTGCAACCCTGGCAGGCATGAACACTGAAGCTTTCTTT.

The J gene is TRBJ2-1, the V gene TRBV6-2 or TRBV6-3, with D perhaps TRBD2 (6 bases). V was pared by 2 bases and J by 7 bases, with 12 bases between. This CDR3 contains 14 residues. CDR1 is MNHEY, CDR2 SVGEGT, per germline. The CDR3 here is CASSYPGLANEQFF. Written as DNA, the CDR3 is TGTGCCAGCAGTTACCCGGGACTGGCAAATGAGCAGTTCTTC.

This clonotype appeared a few times. The chain has TRBV5-1 and TRBJ2-7; possible D gene TRBD2, 6 bases. The CDR3 is 11 residues long. The V end lost 4 bases, the J end lost 11 bases, and 13 bases lay between the germline ends. CDR1 and CDR2 from the germline V gene are SGHRS and YFSETQ. CDR3 region: CASSVRTGEYF. As DNA, the CDR3 is TGCGCCAGCAGCGTGAGGACGGGGGAGTACTTC.

V gene TRBV6-4 combines with J gene TRBJ2-2; D gene uncertain. With 4 bases removed from V and 1 base from J, the gap between germline ends came to 4 bases. Looked up from germline, CDR1 is MRHNA and CDR2 is SNTAGT. This CDR3 is 13 amino acids long. CDR3 sequence reads: CASSVENTGELFF. CDR3 bases: TGTGCCAGCAGTGTAGAGAACACCGGGGAGCTGTTTTTT.

This clonotype was seen a single time. A much larger clone differs from this one at a single base, so this may be a read error. The rearrangement links TRBV27 to TRBJ1-5; a weak D match, TRBD1 (6 bases). The CDR3 consists of 14 residues. The germline gives CDR1 MNHEY, CDR2 SMNVEV (reference sequence). Trimming left V 9 bases short and J 1 base short, with 13 bases between. The CDR3 nucleotides read TGTGCCAGAAGTCGGGGGGCGAGCAATCAGCCCCAGCATTTT. It encodes CARSRGASNQPQHF.

At least ten counts were recorded for this clonotype. V usage is TRBV10-3 and J usage is TRBJ2-7; either TRBD1 or TRBD2 may fit D (5 bases each). Germline CDR1 reads ENHRY; CDR2 reads SYGVKD. CDR3 size: 13 residues. Trimming removed 0 bases at V and 3 bases at J, with 6 bases between. The CDR3 sequence is CAISESGRYEQYF. In nucleotides, the CDR3 is TGTGCCATCAGTGAGTCGGGACGCTACGAGCAGTACTTC.

This clonotype was seen only a few times. J is TRBJ2-1 and V is TRBV11-1, with 11 bases identical to TRBD2. Unmatched junction bases numbered 3, after V lost 5 bases and J lost 3 bases. The CDR3 consists of 15 residues. Germline CDR1 is SGHAT and CDR2 is FQDESV (reference sequence). The CDR3 protein is CASSLLAGVYNEQFF. For the CDR3, the DNA is TGTGCCAGCAGCCTACTAGCGGGAGTCTACAATGAGCAGTTCTTC.

The chain couples TRBV7-2 to TRBJ1-1; D is ambiguous. Trimming cost V 1 base and J 1 base, with 7 bases left between them. CDR1 and CDR2 from the germline V gene are SGHTA and FQGNSA. The CDR3 covers 14 residues. In nucleotides, the CDR3 is TGTGCCAGCAGCTTAGGGTACAAGAACACTGAAGCTTTCTTT. It specifies CASSLGYKNTEAFF. The whole variable domain, remainder taken from reference TRBV7-2 and TRBJ1-1, is GAGVSQSPSNKVTEKGKDVELRCDPISGHTALYWYRQSLGQGLEFLIYFQGNSAPDKSGLPSDRFSAERTGGSVSTLTIQRTQQEDSAVYLCASSLGYKNTEAFFGQGTRLTVV.

The J gene is TRBJ2-1, the V gene TRBV4-2, with D hard to call. The CDR3 is made up of 14 amino acids. V lost 0 bases, J lost 9 bases, and 12 bases lay in between. The germline V gene has CDR1 LGHNA and CDR2 YNFKEQ. The CDR3 reads CASSQDRQVVEQFF. DNA of the CDR3: TGTGCCAGCAGCCAAGATCGCCAGGTGGTTGAGCAGTTCTTC.

The J gene is TRBJ2-3, the V gene TRBV5-6; 7 positions agree with TRBD2. V trimming: 2 bases; J trimming: 4 bases; junction bases outside the gene matches: 1. The CDR3 length is 13 residues. CDR1 and CDR2 from the germline V gene are SGHDT and YYEEEE. CDR3 bases: TGTGCCAGCAGCTTCAGCGGGGCAGATACGCAGTATTTT. Translating it yields CASSFSGADTQYF.

This clonotype was counted at least ten times. The chain has TRBV24-1 and TRBJ2-7; the D call may be TRBD1 or TRBD2 (5 bases each). Germline V lookup: CDR1 KGHDR, CDR2 SFDVKD. The CDR3 consists of 13 residues. Trimming took off 4 bases at V and 6 bases at J, with 12 bases between the two ends. This chain's CDR3 is CATSDIKRGEQYF. The CDR3 coding sequence is TGTGCCACCAGTGACATAAAGAGGGGCGAGCAGTACTTC.

This clonotype was observed a few times. The chain employs TRBV19 and TRBJ2-4; no clear D. There are 13 residues in the CDR3. V was trimmed by 3 bases and J by 6 bases, leaving 9 bases between them. Germline lookup yields CDR1 LNHDA and CDR2 SQIVND (reference sequence). CDR3 bases: TGTGCCAGTAGTATTGGGCCGATAAACATTCAGTACTTC. It is translated as CASSIGPINIQYF.

Many counts were recorded for this clonotype. The V and J genes are TRBV20-1 and TRBJ1-5; tentatively, D is TRBD1 (6 bases). The germline CDR1 and CDR2 sequences are DFQATT and SNEGSKA (reference sequence). The V and J ends lost 5 bases and 0 bases respectively, with 20 bases between them. The CDR3 runs to 17 residues. Here the CDR3 DNA reads TGCAGTGCTCCAAAGGCCGGGACACGCAATAGCAATCAGCCCCAGCATTTT. Its translation is CSAPKAGTRNSNQPQHF.

The chain uses TRBV6-1 and TRBJ2-3; 8 bases are a match to TRBD2. After removal of 8 bases from V and 14 bases from J, the junction contained 12 bases not matched to a gene. Per the germline V gene, CDR1 is MNHNS and CDR2 is SASEGT. The length of the CDR3 is 12 residues. As DNA, the CDR3 is TGTGCCAGCGACCGGGAGGGCCTTAGGTGGTATTTT. Its protein product is CASDREGLRWYF.

This clonotype was seen only a few times. The chain recombines TRBV2 with TRBJ2-3; the D gene could be TRBD1 or TRBD2 (7 bases each). Germline V gene data show CDR1 as SNHLY and CDR2 as FYNNEI. Deletions cut 6 bases from V and 4 bases from J, with 20 bases between. This CDR3 comprises 16 residues. The CDR3 bases are TGTGCCAGCAGATGGAGCAGGGGGACTAAACCAGATACGCAGTATTTT. It codes for CASRWSRGTKPDTQYF.

The V and J genes are TRBV7-3 and TRBJ2-3; D is undetermined. This CDR3 has 14 residues. Between the trimmed V and J ends, which lost 5 bases and 2 bases, there was a span of 11 bases. From germline, CDR1 is SGHTA and CDR2 FQGTGA. CDR3 amino acids: CASSRHPPTDTQYF. Written as DNA, the CDR3 is TGTGCCAGCAGCCGACACCCCCCCACAGATACGCAGTATTTT.

In this sample, this clonotype turned up many times. The chain is built from TRBV7-6 and TRBJ1-5; D not certain. Germline assignment: CDR1 SGHVS and CDR2 FNYEAQ. There are 12 residues in the CDR3. Trimming cost V 5 bases and J 7 bases, with 9 bases left between them. The CDR3 region is CASSQEGQPQHF. In DNA, the CDR3 is TGTGCCAGCAGCCAGGAAGGACAGCCCCAGCATTTT. The full variable domain, its missing parts supplied by reference TRBV7-6 and TRBJ1-5, is GAGVSQSPRYKVTKRGQDVALRCDPISGHVSLYWYRQALGQGPEFLTYFNYEAQQDKSGLPNDRFSAERPEGSISTLTIQRTEQRDSAMYRCASSQEGQPQHFGDGTRLSIL.

This chain uses TRBV7-8 with TRBJ2-2; the D gene is possibly TRBD1 (5 bases). Germline V gives CDR1 SGHVS, CDR2 FQNEAQ. The V gene lost 5 bases and the J gene lost 1 base, with 8 bases spanning the gap. The CDR3 runs 14 residues. CDR3: CASSRTGNTGELFF. DNA for the CDR3: TGTGCCAGCAGCCGTACAGGGAACACCGGGGAGCTGTTTTTT.

This clonotype was found many times. This chain joins TRBV6-2 or TRBV6-3 and TRBJ2-5; maybe TRBD2 (5 bases). The germline gives CDR1 MNHEY, CDR2 SVGEGT. CDR3 size: 15 residues. With 3 bases removed from V and 1 base from J, the gap between germline ends came to 12 bases. This CDR3 reads CASSYGGGRQETQYF. The CDR3 nucleotides are TGTGCCAGCAGTTATGGAGGAGGACGCCAAGAGACCCAGTACTTC.

This clonotype was observed a handful of times. The chain employs TRBV10-3 and TRBJ2-5, with D unresolved. V gave up 4 bases and J gave up 5 bases, with 11 bases separating them. Germline V lookup: CDR1 ENHRY, CDR2 SYGVKD. The CDR3 sequence is 13 residues long. CDR3 sequence (DNA): TGTGCCATCAGTGTCAAGCCCGGGGAGACCCAGTACTTC. This encodes CAISVKPGETQYF.

The rearrangement links TRBV24-1 to TRBJ1-1; D is uncertain. The V end lost 1 base, the J end lost 7 bases, and 6 bases lay between the germline ends. CDR3 length: 12 residues. Per germline, CDR1 KGHDR and CDR2 SFDVKD. DNA of the CDR3: TGTGCCACCAGTGATTTTTGGGGTGAAGCTTTCTTT. Amino acids: CATSDFWGEAFF.